Following are 2 T cell receptor beta chains from one sample sequenced in a study of blood T cells in healthy people across ages. A second PCR of roughly 7 to 11 cycles used a sample-barcoded 5' primer and a J-beta primer mix. TCRdb redid the calling of the 5' RACE reads with MiXCR, one entry per CDR3 protein. The sample has about 800,000 distinct CDR3 sequences, 35% to 50% seen once. Sequenced input: blood. The origin of the receptors is a man aged 80 or over in good health.

This clonotype was detected ten times or more. The rearrangement links TRBV29-1 to TRBJ2-5; TRBD2 aligns across 7 bases. Trimming cost V 6 bases and J 5 bases; bases outside gene matches: 12. Germline V lookup: CDR1 SQVTM, CDR2 ANQGSEA. The CDR3 is made up of 14 amino acids. The DNA of the CDR3 is TGCAGCGTACTCAACGGGGGGAGTCGGGAGACCCAGTACTTC. It encodes CSVLNGGSRETQYF.

This clonotype was seen many times. The chain links TRBV5-1 to TRBJ2-6; D is uncertain. Germline CDR1 is SGHRS and CDR2 is YFSETQ. The V end was cut by 3 bases, the J end by 1 base, with 8 bases between. The CDR3 runs 15 residues. CDR3 nucleotide sequence: TGCGCCAGCAGCTCTACCACATCTGGGGCCAACGTCCTGACTTTC. Translated, it gives CASSSTTSGANVLTF.